The T cell receptor (beta chain) under discussion was sequenced for a study of blood T cells in healthy people across ages. Across the whole study: The capture of about one barcoded beta molecule per two T cells was achieved by template switching.

The use of a sample-barcoded 5' primer and a J-beta primer mix characterized a second PCR of roughly 7 to 11 cycles. CDR3-containing paired-end reads numbered at least 3 million in each sample. TCRdb redid the calling of the 5' RACE reads with MiXCR, one entry per CDR3 protein. The table shows approximately 800,000 distinct CDR3 sequences, with 35% to 50% occurring only once. J lost 3 bases, V lost 2 bases, and 4 bases had no gene match. Germline lookup yields CDR1 SGHDN and CDR2 FVKESK. The CDR3 loop spans 15 amino acids. Caucasian individuals from Russia who were healthy and aged about 6 to 95 acted as donors. Note on this clonotype: Antigen: not known.

Study observations and caveats: Observed TCR beta diversity per million T cells went down as age went up. This fall followed a roughly linear course with age.

Sequencing was performed on blood. This receptor was taken from an elderly man in good health. V usage is TRBV14 and J usage is TRBJ2-1; 7 nucleotides line up with TRBD2. The CDR3 DNA reads TGTGCCAGCAGCCAACCGCGGGGGTACTACAATGAGCAGTTCTTC. Residues: CASSQPRGYYNEQFF.